This entry concerns a single T cell receptor (beta chain). The protocol was immunoSEQ multiplex PCR, while the TCRdb copy is restricted to in-frame clones and leaves out a portion. The sample consists of approximately 250,000 clones, approximately 82% of them appearing once. This entry is derived from a study of blood T cell repertoires in COVID-19. Turning to the study itself: Donors in the United States, Italy and Spain gave samples during acute or convalescent COVID-19. Sources were T cells, B-cell-depleted T cells, or PBMCs; the material itself was cDNA or gDNA.

CDR1 and CDR2 from the germline V gene are SGHRS and YFSETQ. V lost 6 bases to trimming and J lost 6 bases, with 20 bases between them. The CDR3 is 15 amino acids. Sequencing was done on a sample of PBMCs or T cells enriched from blood (not recorded which). The sequence was collected from a man aged 35 to 55 who had recovered from COVID-19. The chain carries TRBV5-1 and TRBJ2-3, with D possibly matching TRBD1 (6 bases). The CDR3 region is CASNVGRGPGDTQYF. Written as DNA, the CDR3 is TGCGCCAGCAATGTAGGCAGGGGCCCCGGTGATACGCAGTATTTT.